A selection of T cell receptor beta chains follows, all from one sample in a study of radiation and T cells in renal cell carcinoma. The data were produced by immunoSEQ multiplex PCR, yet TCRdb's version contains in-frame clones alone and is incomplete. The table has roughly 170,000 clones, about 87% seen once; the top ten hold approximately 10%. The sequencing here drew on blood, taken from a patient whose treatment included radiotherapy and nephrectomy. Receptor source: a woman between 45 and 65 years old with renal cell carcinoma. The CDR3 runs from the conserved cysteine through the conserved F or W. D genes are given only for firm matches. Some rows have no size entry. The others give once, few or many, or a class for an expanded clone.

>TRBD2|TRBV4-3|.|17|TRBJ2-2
CASSQVAGGFNTGELFF
TGCGCCAGCAGCCAAGTAGCGGGGGGATTCAACACCGGGGAGCTGTTTTTT
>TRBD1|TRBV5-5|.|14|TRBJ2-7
CASSPGTGSYEQYF
TGTGCCAGCAGCCCCGGGACAGGTTCCTACGAGCAGTACTTC
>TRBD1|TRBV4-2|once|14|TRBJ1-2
CASSREGGAGGYTF
TGTGCCAGCAGCCGAGAAGGGGGCGCTGGGGGCTACACCTTC
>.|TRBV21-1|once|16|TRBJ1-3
CASSKETGHSGNTIYF
TGTGCCAGCAGCAAGGAGACGGGCCACTCTGGAAACACCATATATTTT
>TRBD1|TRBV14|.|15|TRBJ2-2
CASSEWTGVSGELFF
TGTGCCAGCAGTGAGTGGACAGGGGTTTCCGGGGAGCTGTTTTTT
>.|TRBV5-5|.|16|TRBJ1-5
CASSSVGGLRNQPQHF
TGTGCCAGCAGCTCCGTAGGGGGGCTCAGAAATCAGCCCCAGCATTTT
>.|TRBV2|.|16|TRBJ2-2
CASSSPGLLNTGELFF
TGTGCCAGCAGTTCGCCGGGACTTCTCAACACCGGGGAGCTGTTTTTT
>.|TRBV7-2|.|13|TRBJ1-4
CASSLGGYEKLFF
TGTGCCAGCAGCTTAGGGGGTTATGAAAAACTGTTTTTT
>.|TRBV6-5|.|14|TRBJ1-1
CASSLQGRGTEAFF
TGTGCCAGCAGTCTACAGGGAAGGGGCACTGAAGCTTTCTTT
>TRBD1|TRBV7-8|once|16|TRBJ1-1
CASSYPWDRLNTEAFF
TGTGCCAGCAGCTACCCCTGGGACAGATTGAACACTGAAGCTTTCTTT
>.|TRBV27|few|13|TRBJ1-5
CASSRGQDQPQHF
TGTGCCAGCAGTCGGGGGCAAGATCAGCCCCAGCATTTT
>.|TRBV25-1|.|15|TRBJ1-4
CASSEYGRGDEKLFF
TGTGCCAGCAGTGAATATGGGCGAGGGGATGAAAAACTGTTTTTT
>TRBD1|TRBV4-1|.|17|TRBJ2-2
CASSQRRTGSNTGELFF
TGCGCCAGCAGCCAAAGGAGGACAGGGTCGAACACCGGGGAGCTGTTTTTT
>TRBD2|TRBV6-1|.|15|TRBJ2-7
CASREGTDTSREQYF
TGTGCGAGCCGGGAGGGGACCGATACAAGTCGCGAGCAGTACTTC
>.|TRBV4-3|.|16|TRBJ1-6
CASSQDASGNNSPLHF
TGCGCCAGCAGCCAAGACGCGTCAGGCAATAATTCACCCCTCCACTTT
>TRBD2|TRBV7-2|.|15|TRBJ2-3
CASSLLAGGLDTQYF
TGTGCCAGCAGCTTACTAGCGGGGGGACTGGATACGCAGTATTTT
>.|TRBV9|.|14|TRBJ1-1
CASSVDQGNTEAFF
TGTGCCAGCAGCGTAGATCAGGGGAACACTGAAGCTTTCTTT
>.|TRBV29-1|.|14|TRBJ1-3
CSVVRGGSGNTIYF
TGCAGCGTTGTTAGGGGCGGCTCTGGAAACACCATATATTTT
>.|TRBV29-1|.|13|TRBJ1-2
CSVVVGDNYGYTF
TGCAGCGTTGTAGTGGGGGACAACTATGGCTACACCTTC
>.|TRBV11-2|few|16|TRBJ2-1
CASRNYRGLQYNEQFF
TGTGCCAGCAGAAATTACCGGGGCCTCCAGTACAATGAGCAGTTCTTC
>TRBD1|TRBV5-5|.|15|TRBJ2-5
CASSSTDRVWETQYF
TGTGCCAGCAGCTCAACTGACAGGGTTTGGGAGACCCAGTACTTC
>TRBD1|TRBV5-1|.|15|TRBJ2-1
CASSRGQGTYNEQFF
TGCGCCAGCAGCCGTGGACAGGGGACCTACAATGAGCAGTTCTTC
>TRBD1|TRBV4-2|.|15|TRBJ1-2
CASSQDLGTGSGYTF
TGTGCCAGCAGCCAAGATCTGGGGACAGGGTCTGGCTACACCTTC
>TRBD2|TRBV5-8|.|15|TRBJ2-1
CASSFQGLSNNEQFF
TGTGCCAGCAGCTTCCAGGGACTAAGCAACAATGAGCAGTTCTTC
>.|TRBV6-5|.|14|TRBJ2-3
CATQRGAVADTQYF
TGTGCCACACAACGGGGGGCGGTCGCAGATACGCAGTATTTT
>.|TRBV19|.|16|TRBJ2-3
CASSISPRGSTDTQYF
TGTGCCAGTAGTATTTCCCCCCGGGGGAGCACAGATACGCAGTATTTT
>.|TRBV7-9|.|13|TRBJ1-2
CASSLQGVYGYTF
TGTGCCAGCAGCCTACAGGGAGTTTATGGCTACACCTTC